The TCR beta chain under discussion was sequenced for a study of blood T cell repertoires in COVID-19. At the level of the study: Whether acute or convalescent, the COVID-19 samples came from the United States, Italy and Spain.

Methods used by the authors: Amplifying reference gene primers gave estimates of nucleated cell counts. TCRdb's copy holds only in-frame clones and misses some; the assay was immunoSEQ multiplex PCR. V and J calls and clone size are copied from that table; D and trimming were computed from the DNA. The table has more than 95,000 clones, 85% to 90% seen once; the top ten hold about 3.3%. The CDR3 totals 15 residues. Germline loops: CDR1 MDHEN, CDR2 SYDVKM. The V end was cut by 1 base, the J end by 2 bases, with 11 bases between. Enrolment of Seattle patients took place during active infection, and they were followed longitudinally.

The chain recombines TRBV28 with TRBJ2-5; a weak D match, TRBD2 (5 bases). The specimen sequenced was peripheral blood. The sequence derives from a woman aged 80 or older with COVID-19, enrolled during active disease. The CDR3 loop reads CASSLSFGVQETQYF. CDR3 DNA: TGTGCCAGCAGTTTATCTTTCGGGGTGCAAGAGACCCAGTACTTC.